This T cell receptor (beta chain) stems from a study of blood T cell repertoires in COVID-19. Methods used by the authors: Reference gene primer amplification in the assay estimated nucleated cell counts. The data were produced by immunoSEQ multiplex PCR, yet TCRdb's version contains in-frame clones alone and is incomplete. The V and J calls and clone size were taken over from that table, and D and trimming were inferred from the DNA. The data show fewer than 200,000 clones, roughly nine tenths seen once. The CDR3 runs to 14 residues. Trimming at V came to 6 bases and at J to 3 bases, leaving 3 bases not matched to a gene. Germline values: CDR1 LNHDA, CDR2 SQIVND (reference sequence).

The gene calls are TRBV19 and TRBJ1-1; TRBD1 matches at 11 bases. The sequencing sample was made of peripheral blood. The receptor was derived from a man aged 18 to 30 who had recovered from COVID-19. In nucleotides, the CDR3 is TGTGCCAGTAGCCCGGGACAGGGGGACACTGAAGCTTTCTTT. This codes for CASSPGQGDTEAFF. Filled out from reference TRBV19 and TRBJ1-1, the complete variable domain reads DGGITQSPKYLFRKEGQNVTLSCEQNLNHDAMYWYRQDPGQGLRLIYYSQIVNDFQKGDIAEGYSVSREKKESFPLTVTSAQKNPTAFYLCASSPGQGDTEAFFGQGTRLTVV.